This entry lists 21 T cell receptor beta chains sequenced from one sample in a study of T cell responses to AZD1222 COVID-19 vaccine (dated by TCRdb to the early 2020s). Read against the paper, the sample's time point label means: baseline before first vaccination. The library relied on the immunoSEQ multiplex PCR assay. TCRdb stores this immuneACCESS table with in-frame sequences only. Part of the clones is absent; in the studies checked, under half of the shortfall reflects unresolved V genes, and no reason is known for the rest. Within this sample are fewer than 150,000 clones, with roughly 88% of them counted one time only. The leading ten clones occupy over 4.5% of the sample. Source: peripheral blood, taken on day 0 of AZD1222 vaccination. The receptors derive from an adult in good health.

This chain links TRBV6-2 or TRBV6-3 with TRBJ1-3; D remains ambiguous. CDR1 and CDR2 from the germline V gene are MNHEY and SVGEGT. The CDR3 loop spans 16 amino acids. The V end was cut by 6 bases, the J end by 3 bases, with 18 bases between. The CDR3 reads CASSSWSVGNGNTIYF. CDR3 DNA: TGTGCCAGCAGCTCATGGTCCGTCGGGAATGGAAACACCATATATTTT.

There are a few counts of this clone. The V call is TRBV25-1, the J call TRBJ2-5; D is unclear. The ends were cut back, 4 bases at V and 4 bases at J, with 13 bases in the middle. Germline CDR1 is MGHDK and CDR2 is SYGVNS. The CDR3 sequence is 14 residues long. For the CDR3, the DNA is TGTGCCAGCAGTGGGACCGGCCTTGTAGAGACCCAGTACTTC. As protein: CASSGTGLVETQYF.

This chain joins TRBV19 and TRBJ1-5; D uncertain. Between the trimmed V and J ends, which lost 1 base and 5 bases, there was a span of 6 bases. The CDR3 sequence is 13 residues long. Per germline, CDR1 LNHDA and CDR2 SQIVND (reference sequence). The CDR3 nucleotides read TGTGCCAGTAGTATAGCAGGACATCAGCCCCAGCATTTT. It is translated as CASSIAGHQPQHF.

The CDR3 here is CASSLDSDEQYF. CDR3 coding DNA: TGTGCCAGCAGCTTAGATAGTGACGAGCAGTACTTC. The chain is built from TRBV7-2 and TRBJ2-7, with D uncertain. Per the germline V gene, CDR1 is SGHTA and CDR2 is FQGNSA. The CDR3 loop spans 12 amino acids. Trimming left V 1 base short and J 5 bases short, with 6 bases between.

V gene TRBV7-3 combines with J gene TRBJ2-1, with D perhaps TRBD2 (5 bases). Germline CDR1 and CDR2: SGHTA and FQGTGA. The V end lost 1 base, the J end lost 0 bases, and 7 bases lay between the germline ends. CDR3 length: 15 residues. In DNA, the CDR3 is TGTGCCAGCAGCTTAAGTCGGGGCTCCTACAATGAGCAGTTCTTC. This translates into CASSLSRGSYNEQFF.

The V call is TRBV7-9, the J call TRBJ1-4, with D unresolved. V lost 6 bases and J 8 bases, leaving 10 bases between the germline ends. The length of the CDR3 is 12 residues. CDR1 SEHNR and CDR2 FQNEAQ come from the germline V gene (reference sequence). This CDR3 reads CASRGNQEKLFF. The CDR3 DNA follows: TGTGCCAGCAGGGGAAACCAGGAAAAACTGTTTTTT.

The V call is TRBV29-1, the J call TRBJ1-2; D is undetermined. Germline CDR1 SQVTM, CDR2 ANQGSEA. Between the trimmed V and J ends, which lost 4 bases and 3 bases, there was a span of 3 bases. This CDR3 spans 10 amino acids. The CDR3 spells CSVADYGYTF. CDR3 sequence (DNA): TGCAGCGTTGCGGACTATGGCTACACCTTC.

The gene calls are TRBV5-1 and TRBJ1-1, with D unresolved. CDR1 is SGHRS, CDR2 YFSETQ, per germline. V was shortened by 0 bases and J by 7 bases, with 16 bases between the two germline ends. The CDR3 consists of 15 residues. The CDR3 region is CASSLGTIYSDEAFF. The CDR3, as DNA: TGCGCCAGCAGCTTGGGCACAATATATTCCGATGAAGCTTTCTTT.

The J gene is TRBJ2-1, the V gene TRBV3-1 (or the pseudogene TRBV3-2), with D unresolved. The CDR3 consists of 16 residues. Germline assignment: CDR1 LGHDT and CDR2 YNNKEL (reference sequence). V was trimmed by 6 bases and J by 0 bases, leaving 15 bases between them. CDR3 sequence (DNA): TGTGCCAGCAGACAACATTCAGCAGGCTCCTACAATGAGCAGTTCTTC. The encoded protein is CASRQHSAGSYNEQFF.

The rearrangement uses TRBV19 and TRBJ2-1; D not certain. Deletions cut 7 bases from V and 4 bases from J, with 14 bases between. The germline CDR1 and CDR2 sequences are LNHDA and SQIVND (reference sequence). CDR3 length: 14 amino acids. CDR3 DNA sequence: TGTGCCAGTAACAACCTGGACGGATACAATGAGCAGTTCTTC. This translates into CASNNLDGYNEQFF. Full variable domain (remainder filled in from reference TRBV19 and TRBJ2-1): DGGITQSPKYLFRKEGQNVTLSCEQNLNHDAMYWYRQDPGQGLRLIYYSQIVNDFQKGDIAEGYSVSREKKESFPLTVTSAQKNPTAFYLCASNNLDGYNEQFFGPGTRLTVL.

The chain joins TRBV18 to TRBJ2-7; D is undetermined. The CDR3 runs 14 residues. Deletions cut 0 bases from V and 0 bases from J, with 6 bases between. CDR1 KGHSH and CDR2 LQKENI come from the germline V gene. The CDR3 reads CASSPPASSYEQYF. The CDR3 DNA reads as TGTGCCAGCTCACCACCGGCCAGCTCCTACGAGCAGTACTTC.

V gene TRBV9 combines with J gene TRBJ2-1, with TRBD2 matching over 7 bases. V was pared by 4 bases and J by 2 bases, with 12 bases of the junction left unmatched. Germline CDR1 is SGDLS and CDR2 is YYNGEE. The CDR3 totals 17 residues. This CDR3 reads CASSPAGVLGTYNEQFF. The CDR3, as DNA: TGTGCCAGCAGCCCCGCGGGGGTTTTGGGGACCTACAATGAGCAGTTCTTC.

This clone has just a few counts. The chain recombines TRBV28 with TRBJ2-1; 8 nucleotides align to TRBD1. The germline V gene encodes CDR1 MDHEN and CDR2 SYDVKM. V lost 5 bases, J lost 2 bases, and 5 bases stayed unmatched. The CDR3 extends over 15 amino acids. CDR3 nucleotide sequence: TGTGCCAGCAGTACACAGGGGGTCCCCTACAATGAGCAGTTCTTC. Translating gives CASSTQGVPYNEQFF.

CDR3 protein: CASGGQSGQPQHF. In nucleotides, the CDR3 is TGTGCCAGCGGAGGACAGAGCGGTCAGCCCCAGCATTTT. The chain carries TRBV28 and TRBJ1-5; possibly TRBD1 for D (6 bases). Germline lookup yields CDR1 MDHEN and CDR2 SYDVKM. Deletions cut 8 bases from V and 6 bases from J, with 14 bases between. This CDR3 has 13 amino acids. Full variable domain (missing parts from reference TRBV28 and TRBJ1-5): DVKVTQSSRYLVKRTGEKVFLECVQDMDHENMFWYRQDPGLGLRLIYFSYDVKMKEKGDIPEGYSVSREKKERFSLILESASTNQTSMYLCASGGQSGQPQHFGDGTRLSIL.

The chain uses TRBV7-6 and TRBJ2-5; the D is unclear. Germline CDR1 SGHVS, CDR2 FNYEAQ. There are 13 residues in the CDR3. Between the trimmed V and J ends, which lost 4 bases and 1 base, there was a span of 7 bases. The CDR3 DNA reads TGTGCCAGCAGCTCGACTGTCCAAGAGACCCAGTACTTC. The encoded protein is CASSSTVQETQYF. Using reference TRBV7-6 and TRBJ2-5 for the parts outside the CDR3, the full variable domain is GAGVSQSPRYKVTKRGQDVALRCDPISGHVSLYWYRQALGQGPEFLTYFNYEAQQDKSGLPNDRFSAERPEGSISTLTIQRTEQRDSAMYRCASSSTVQETQYFGPGTRLLVL.

This clone was seen once. The rearrangement links TRBV6-2 or TRBV6-3 to TRBJ1-3; no definite D call. The ends were cut back, 6 bases at V and 0 bases at J, with 9 bases in the middle. The CDR3 extends over 14 amino acids. Germline V gene data show CDR1 as MNHEY and CDR2 as SVGEGT. CDR3 residues: CASSPGSSGNTIYF. Here the CDR3 DNA reads TGTGCCAGCAGCCCTGGCAGCTCTGGAAACACCATATATTTT.

V gene TRBV5-4 combines with J gene TRBJ1-3; D is perhaps TRBD1 (5 bases). Germline V gene lookup returns CDR1 SGHNT and CDR2 YYREEE (reference sequence). The CDR3 is 18 residues long. The germline V and J ends were trimmed by 0 bases and 4 bases, with 20 bases remaining between them. CDR3 sequence reads: CASSLAPGAALGGNTIYF. The CDR3 nucleotides read TGTGCCAGCAGCTTGGCCCCCGGGGCAGCCTTGGGGGGAAACACCATATATTTT.

The chain is built from TRBV24-1 and TRBJ1-3; D perhaps matches TRBD1 (5 bases). Germline V gene lookup returns CDR1 KGHDR and CDR2 SFDVKD. The CDR3 extends over 21 amino acids. Trimming stripped 5 bases from V and 1 base from J, with 29 bases between. The DNA of the CDR3 is TGTGCCACCAGTGCCGTCAACTTCACACAACTCTCGACAGAATCTGGAAACACCATATATTTT. It specifies CATSAVNFTQLSTESGNTIYF.

This chain links TRBV7-8 with TRBJ1-2; 8 bases map to TRBD1. Per the germline V gene, CDR1 is SGHVS and CDR2 is FQNEAQ. The CDR3 is 14 residues long. V was pared by 1 base and J by 2 bases, with 0 bases of the junction left unmatched. The CDR3 spells CASSLGTGNYGYTF. The CDR3 DNA is TGTGCCAGCAGCTTAGGGACAGGGAACTATGGCTACACCTTC.

Written as DNA, the CDR3 is TGTGCCAGCAGCCAAGACCCGGGGATGGATTCACCCCTCCACTTT. Translation: CASSQDPGMDSPLHF. This chain uses TRBV3-1 (or the pseudogene TRBV3-2) with TRBJ1-6, with no clear D. The germline gives CDR1 LGHDT, CDR2 YNNKEL (reference sequence). The CDR3 runs to 15 residues. The ends were cut back, 0 bases at V and 8 bases at J, with 11 bases in the middle.

CDR3: CASSLPPGNTIYF. The DNA for the CDR3 is TGTGCCAGCAGCTTGCCGCCTGGAAACACCATATATTTT. The chain combines TRBV5-8 with TRBJ1-3; D not certain. This CDR3 is built from 13 residues. CDR1 is SGHTS, CDR2 YDEGEE, per germline. V lost 1 base to trimming and J lost 2 bases, with 4 bases between them.